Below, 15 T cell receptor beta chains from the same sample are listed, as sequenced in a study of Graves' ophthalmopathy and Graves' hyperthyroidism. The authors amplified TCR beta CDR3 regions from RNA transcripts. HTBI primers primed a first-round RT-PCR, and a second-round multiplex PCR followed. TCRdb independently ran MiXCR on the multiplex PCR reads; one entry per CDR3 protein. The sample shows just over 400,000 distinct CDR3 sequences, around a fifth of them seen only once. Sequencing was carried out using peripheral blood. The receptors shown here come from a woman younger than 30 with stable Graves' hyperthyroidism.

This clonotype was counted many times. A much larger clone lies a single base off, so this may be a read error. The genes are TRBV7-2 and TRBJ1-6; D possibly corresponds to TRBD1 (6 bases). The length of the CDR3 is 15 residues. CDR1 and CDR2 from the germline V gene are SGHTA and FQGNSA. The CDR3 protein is CASSLEGTQNSHLHF. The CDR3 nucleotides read TGTGCCAGCAGCTTAGAAGGGACACAGAATTCACACCTCCACTTT.

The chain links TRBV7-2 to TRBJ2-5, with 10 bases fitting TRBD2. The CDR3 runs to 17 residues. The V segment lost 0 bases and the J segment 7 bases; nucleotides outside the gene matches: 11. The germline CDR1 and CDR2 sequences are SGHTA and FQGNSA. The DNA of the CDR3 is TGTGCCAGCAGCTTAGCGGGGCTAGCGGGGGCAAATAGGACCCAGTACTTC. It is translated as CASSLAGLAGANRTQYF.

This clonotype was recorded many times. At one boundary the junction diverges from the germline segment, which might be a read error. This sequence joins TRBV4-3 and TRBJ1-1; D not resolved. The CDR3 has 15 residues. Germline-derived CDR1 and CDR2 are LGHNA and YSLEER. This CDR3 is CANSQIDVPNTEAFF. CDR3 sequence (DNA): TGCGCCAACAGCCAGATAGACGTACCGAACACTGAAGCTTTCTTT.

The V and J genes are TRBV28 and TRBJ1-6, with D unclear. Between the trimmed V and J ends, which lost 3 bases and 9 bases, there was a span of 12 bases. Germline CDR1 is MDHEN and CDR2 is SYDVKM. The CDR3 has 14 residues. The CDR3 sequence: CASSFRSLSSPLHF. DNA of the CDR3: TGTGCCAGCAGTTTCCGCTCACTCAGTTCACCCCTCCACTTT.

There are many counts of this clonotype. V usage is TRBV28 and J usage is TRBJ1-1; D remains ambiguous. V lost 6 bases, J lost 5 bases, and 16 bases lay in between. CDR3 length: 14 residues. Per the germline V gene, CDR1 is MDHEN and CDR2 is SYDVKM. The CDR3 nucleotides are TGTGCCAGCAGCCCGCCGGCGTTTGGGACTGAAGCTTTCTTT. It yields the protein CASSPPAFGTEAFF.

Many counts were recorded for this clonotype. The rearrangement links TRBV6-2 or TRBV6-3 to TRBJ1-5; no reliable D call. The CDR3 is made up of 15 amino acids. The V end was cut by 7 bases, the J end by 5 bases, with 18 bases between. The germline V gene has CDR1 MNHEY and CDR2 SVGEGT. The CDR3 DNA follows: TGTGCCAGCACCTACGAAGGGAGGTTTCATCAGCCCCAGCATTTT. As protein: CASTYEGRFHQPQHF.

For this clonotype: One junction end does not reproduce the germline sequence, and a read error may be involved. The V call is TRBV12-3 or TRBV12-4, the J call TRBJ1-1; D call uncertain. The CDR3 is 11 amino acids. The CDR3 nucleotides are TGTGCCAGCAGTTTAAACACTGAAGCTTGCTTT. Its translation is CASSLNTEACF.

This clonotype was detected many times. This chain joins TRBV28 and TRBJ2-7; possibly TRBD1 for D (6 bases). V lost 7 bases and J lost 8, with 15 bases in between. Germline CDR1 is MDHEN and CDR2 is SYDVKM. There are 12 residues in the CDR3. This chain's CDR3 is CASNLGALKQYF. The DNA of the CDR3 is TGTGCCAGCAACTTGGGGGCCTTAAAGCAGTACTTC.

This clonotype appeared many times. CDR3 sequence reads: CASSLWGNTGELFF. The CDR3 DNA follows: TGTGCCAGCAGTTTGTGGGGGAACACCGGGGAGCTGTTTTTT. The chain carries TRBV27 and TRBJ2-2; D not certain. The V and J ends lost 3 bases and 1 base respectively, with 6 bases between them. This CDR3 region has 14 residues. Germline V gene data show CDR1 as MNHEY and CDR2 as SMNVEV (reference sequence).

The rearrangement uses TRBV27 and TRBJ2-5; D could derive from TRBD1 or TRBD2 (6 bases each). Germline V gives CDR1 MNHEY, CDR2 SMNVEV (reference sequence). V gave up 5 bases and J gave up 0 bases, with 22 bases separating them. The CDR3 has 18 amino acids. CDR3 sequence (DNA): TGTGCCAGCAGTCCGTCGCTCATACGGGGGCCAGACCAAGAGACCCAGTACTTC. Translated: CASSPSLIRGPDQETQYF.

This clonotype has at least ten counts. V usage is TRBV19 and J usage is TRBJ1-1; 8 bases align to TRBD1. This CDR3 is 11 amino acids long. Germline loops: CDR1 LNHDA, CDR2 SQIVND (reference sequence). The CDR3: CAGRQGTEAFF. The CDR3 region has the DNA TGTGCGGGCCGACAGGGGACTGAAGCTTTCTTT.

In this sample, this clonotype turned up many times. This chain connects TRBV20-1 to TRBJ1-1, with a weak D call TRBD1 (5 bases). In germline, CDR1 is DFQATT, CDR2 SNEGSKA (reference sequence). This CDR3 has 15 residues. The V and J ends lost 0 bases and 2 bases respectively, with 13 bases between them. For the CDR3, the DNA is TGCAGTGCTAGAGATTCGGGGGGAACTAACACTGAAGCTTTCTTT. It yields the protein CSARDSGGTNTEAFF.

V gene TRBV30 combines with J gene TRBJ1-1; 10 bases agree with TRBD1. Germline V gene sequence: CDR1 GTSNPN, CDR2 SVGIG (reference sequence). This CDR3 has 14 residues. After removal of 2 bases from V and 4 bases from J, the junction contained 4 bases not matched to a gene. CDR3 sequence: CAWSWGQGSTEAFF. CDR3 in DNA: TGTGCCTGGAGTTGGGGACAGGGGAGCACTGAAGCTTTCTTT. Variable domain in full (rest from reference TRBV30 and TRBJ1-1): SQTIHQWPATLVQPVGSPLSLECTVEGTSNPNLYWYRQAAGRGLQLLFYSVGIGQISSEVPQNLSASRPQDRQFILSSKKLLLSDSGFYLCAWSWGQGSTEAFFGQGTRLTVV.

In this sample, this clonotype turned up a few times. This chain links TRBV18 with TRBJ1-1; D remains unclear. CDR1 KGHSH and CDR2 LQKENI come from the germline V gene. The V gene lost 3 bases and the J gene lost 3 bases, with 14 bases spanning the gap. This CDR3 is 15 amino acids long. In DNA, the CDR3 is TGTGCCAGCTCACCGGACGGGAAGGGAGACACTGAAGCTTTCTTT. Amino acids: CASSPDGKGDTEAFF.

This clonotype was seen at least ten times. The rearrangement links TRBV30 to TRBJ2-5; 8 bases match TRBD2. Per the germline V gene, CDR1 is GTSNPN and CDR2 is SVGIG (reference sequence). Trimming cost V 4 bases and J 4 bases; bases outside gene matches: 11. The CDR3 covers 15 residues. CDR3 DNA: TGTGCCTGGACTACGGGACGGGGGGGGGGAGAGACCCAGTACTTC. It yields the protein CAWTTGRGGGETQYF.